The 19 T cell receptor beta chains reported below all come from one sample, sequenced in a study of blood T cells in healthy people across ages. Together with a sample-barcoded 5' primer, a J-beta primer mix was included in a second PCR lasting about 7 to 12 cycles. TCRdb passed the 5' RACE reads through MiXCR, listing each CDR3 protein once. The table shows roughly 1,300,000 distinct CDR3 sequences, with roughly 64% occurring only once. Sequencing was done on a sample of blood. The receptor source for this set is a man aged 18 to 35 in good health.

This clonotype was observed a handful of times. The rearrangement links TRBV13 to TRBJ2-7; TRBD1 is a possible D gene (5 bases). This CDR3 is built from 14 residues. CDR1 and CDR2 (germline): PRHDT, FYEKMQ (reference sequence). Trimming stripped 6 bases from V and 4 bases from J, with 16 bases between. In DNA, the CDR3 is TGTGCCAGCAGTTTAACTTTCGACAGATACGAGCAGTACTTC. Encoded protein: CASSLTFDRYEQYF.

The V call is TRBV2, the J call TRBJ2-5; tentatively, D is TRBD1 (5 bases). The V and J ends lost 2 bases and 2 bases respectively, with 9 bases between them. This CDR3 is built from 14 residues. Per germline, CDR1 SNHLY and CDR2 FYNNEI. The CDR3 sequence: CASSERTTQETQYF. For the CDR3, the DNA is TGTGCCAGCAGTGAAAGGACAACACAAGAGACCCAGTACTTC.

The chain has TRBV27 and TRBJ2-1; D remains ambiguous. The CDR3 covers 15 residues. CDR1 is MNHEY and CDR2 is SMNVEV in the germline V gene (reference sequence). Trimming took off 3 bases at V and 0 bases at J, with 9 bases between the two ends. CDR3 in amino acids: CASSFAVSSYNEQFF. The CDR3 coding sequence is TGTGCCAGCAGTTTCGCGGTTTCCTCCTACAATGAGCAGTTCTTC.

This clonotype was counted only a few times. The CDR3 here is CASRDTSGTGEQFF. Here the CDR3 DNA reads TGCGCCAGCAGGGATACTAGCGGTACAGGTGAGCAGTTCTTC. This chain connects TRBV4-1 to TRBJ2-1, with 8 bases fitting TRBD2. With V trimmed by 6 bases and J by 9 bases, 10 bases remained unmatched. This CDR3 is built from 14 residues. Germline values: CDR1 MGHRA, CDR2 YSYEKL.

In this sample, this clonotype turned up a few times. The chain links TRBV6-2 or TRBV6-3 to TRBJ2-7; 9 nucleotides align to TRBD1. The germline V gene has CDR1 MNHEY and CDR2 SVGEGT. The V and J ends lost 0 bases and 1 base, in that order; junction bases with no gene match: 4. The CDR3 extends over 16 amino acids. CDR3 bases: TGTGCCAGCAGTTACTCGGGGACAGGGCGTTCCTACGAGCAGTACTTC. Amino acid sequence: CASSYSGTGRSYEQYF.

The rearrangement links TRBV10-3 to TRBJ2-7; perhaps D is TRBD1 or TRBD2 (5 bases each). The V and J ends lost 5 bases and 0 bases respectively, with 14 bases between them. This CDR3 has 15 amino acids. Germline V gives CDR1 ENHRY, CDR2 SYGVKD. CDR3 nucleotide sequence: TGTGCCATCAGTCGGGGACGCCTTCTCTCCTACGAGCAGTACTTC. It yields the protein CAISRGRLLSYEQYF.

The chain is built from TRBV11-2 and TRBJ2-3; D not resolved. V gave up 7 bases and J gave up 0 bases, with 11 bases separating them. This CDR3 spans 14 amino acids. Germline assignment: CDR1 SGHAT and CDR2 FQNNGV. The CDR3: CASTPGVSTDTQYF. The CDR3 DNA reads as TGTGCCAGCACCCCGGGCGTGAGCACAGATACGCAGTATTTT.

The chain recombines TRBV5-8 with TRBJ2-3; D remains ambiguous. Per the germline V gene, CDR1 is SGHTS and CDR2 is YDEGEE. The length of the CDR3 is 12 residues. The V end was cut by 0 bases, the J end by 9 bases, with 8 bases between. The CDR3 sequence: CASSLASRTQYF. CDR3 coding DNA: TGTGCCAGCAGCTTGGCCTCCCGGACGCAGTATTTT.

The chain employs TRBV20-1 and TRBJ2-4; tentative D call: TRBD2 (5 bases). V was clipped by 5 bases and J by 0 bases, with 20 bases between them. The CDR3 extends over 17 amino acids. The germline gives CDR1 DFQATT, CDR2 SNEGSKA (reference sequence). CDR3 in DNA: TGCAGTGCTGGAAGTAAGGAGGACGCTGTAGCCAAAAACATTCAGTACTTC. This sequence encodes CSAGSKEDAVAKNIQYF.

CDR3 sequence: CASSRGQKDEQYF. In DNA, the CDR3 is TGTGCCAGCAGTCGGGGACAGAAAGACGAGCAGTACTTC. This chain links TRBV7-8 with TRBJ2-4; the match to TRBD1 covers 7 bases. Near its end, the DNA agrees better with TRBJ2-7, so the J call may be wrong. Germline-derived CDR1 and CDR2 are SGHVS and FQNEAQ. CDR3 length: 13 amino acids.

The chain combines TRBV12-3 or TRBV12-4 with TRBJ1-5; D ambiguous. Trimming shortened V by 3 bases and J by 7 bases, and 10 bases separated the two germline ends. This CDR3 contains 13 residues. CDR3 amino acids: CASSFSGIQPQHF. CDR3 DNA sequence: TGTGCCAGCAGTTTTTCGGGTATACAGCCCCAGCATTTT.

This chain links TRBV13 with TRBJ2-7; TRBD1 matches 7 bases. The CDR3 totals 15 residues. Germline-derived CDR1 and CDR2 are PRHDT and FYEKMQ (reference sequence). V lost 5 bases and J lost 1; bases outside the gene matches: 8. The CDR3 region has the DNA TGTGCCAGCAGCCCGGGACAGAGGATTTCCTACGAGCAGTACTTC. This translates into CASSPGQRISYEQYF.

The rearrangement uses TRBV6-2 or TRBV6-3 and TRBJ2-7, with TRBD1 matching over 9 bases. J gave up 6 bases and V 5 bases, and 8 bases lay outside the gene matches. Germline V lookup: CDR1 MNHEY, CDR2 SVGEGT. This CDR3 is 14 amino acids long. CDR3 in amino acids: CASSRTGERIEQYF. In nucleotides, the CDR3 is TGTGCCAGCAGTCGGACAGGGGAAAGAATCGAGCAGTACTTC.

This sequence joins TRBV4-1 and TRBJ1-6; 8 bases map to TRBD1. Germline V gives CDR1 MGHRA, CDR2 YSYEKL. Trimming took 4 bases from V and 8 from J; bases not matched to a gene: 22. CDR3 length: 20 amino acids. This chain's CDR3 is CASSLGGGQGASNVDSPLHF. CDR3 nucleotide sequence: TGCGCCAGCAGCCTAGGTGGGGGGCAGGGGGCCTCCAATGTGGATTCACCCCTCCACTTT.

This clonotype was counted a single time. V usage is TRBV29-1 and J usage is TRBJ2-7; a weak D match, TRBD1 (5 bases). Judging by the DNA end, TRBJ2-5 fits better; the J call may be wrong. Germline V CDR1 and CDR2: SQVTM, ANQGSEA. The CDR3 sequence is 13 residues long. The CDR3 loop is CSVGRQPEETQYF. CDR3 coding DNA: TGCAGCGTCGGGCGACAGCCCGAAGAGACCCAGTACTTC.

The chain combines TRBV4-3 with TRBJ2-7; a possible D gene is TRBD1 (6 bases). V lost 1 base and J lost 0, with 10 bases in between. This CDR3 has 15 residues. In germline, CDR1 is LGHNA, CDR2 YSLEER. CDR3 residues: CASSQGHRVSYEQYF. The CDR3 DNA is TGCGCCAGCAGCCAAGGTCACAGGGTCTCCTACGAGCAGTACTTC.

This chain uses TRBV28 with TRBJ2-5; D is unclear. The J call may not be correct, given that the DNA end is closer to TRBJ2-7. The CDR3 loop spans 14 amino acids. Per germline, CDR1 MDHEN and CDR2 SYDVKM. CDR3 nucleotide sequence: TGTGCCAGCAGTTTATTCAACAGTCCTTACGAGCAGTACTTC. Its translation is CASSLFNSPYEQYF.

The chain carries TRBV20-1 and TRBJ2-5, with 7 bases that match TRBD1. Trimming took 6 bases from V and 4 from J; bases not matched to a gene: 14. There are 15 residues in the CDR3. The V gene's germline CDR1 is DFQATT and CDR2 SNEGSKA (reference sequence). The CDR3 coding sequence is TGCAGTGCCAGGGGGTCGCTAGACGTGCTAGAGACCCAGTACTTC. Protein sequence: CSARGSLDVLETQYF.

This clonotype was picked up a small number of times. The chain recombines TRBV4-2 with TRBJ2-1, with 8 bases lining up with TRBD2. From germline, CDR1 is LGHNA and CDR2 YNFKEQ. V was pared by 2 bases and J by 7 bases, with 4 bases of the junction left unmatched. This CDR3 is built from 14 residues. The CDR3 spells CASSQFGGANEQFF. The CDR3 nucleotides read TGTGCCAGCAGCCAATTCGGGGGGGCGAATGAGCAGTTCTTC.